Following are 9 T cell receptor beta chains from one sample sequenced in a study of T-cell reconstitution after alpha-beta-depleted transplantation in children. Unique molecular identifiers were incorporated when the TCRbeta library was constructed. TCRdb re-called the PCR reads with MiXCR, one entry per CDR3 protein. The repertoire includes around 480,000 distinct CDR3 sequences, around a third of them detected once, and around 2.5% sits in the top ten. The material was PBMCs from the stem cell graft donor, obtained from the stem cell graft. These receptors all stem from a human donor who donated a stem cell graft to a child with aplastic anemia.

This rearrangement joins TRBV6-2 or TRBV6-3 to TRBJ1-5; unclear D gene. The germline CDR1 and CDR2 sequences are MNHEY and SVGEGT. The CDR3 extends over 17 amino acids. Trimming took off 4 bases at V and 0 bases at J, with 16 bases between the two ends. The CDR3 nucleotides are TGTGCCAGCAGTTCCGACTCCGGGCCATATAGCAATCAGCCCCAGCATTTT. It is translated as CASSSDSGPYSNQPQHF.

The sample holds a few counts of this clonotype. V is TRBV12-3 or TRBV12-4 and J is TRBJ1-3; tentatively, D is TRBD1 (5 bases). The CDR3 has 18 amino acids. V was pared by 3 bases and J by 0 bases, with 18 bases between. The DNA of the CDR3 is TGTGCCAGCAGTTTGGCCCAGGGAGGTTCTTACTCTGGAAACACCATATATTTT. It encodes CASSLAQGGSYSGNTIYF.

This clonotype has a handful of counts. The CDR3, as DNA: TGTGCCAGCAGCTTGGGGCGGACTCACACCGGGGAGCTGTTTTTT. It is translated as CASSLGRTHTGELFF. V usage is TRBV5-6 and J usage is TRBJ2-2; D perhaps matches TRBD2 (5 bases). Germline V gene sequence: CDR1 SGHDT, CDR2 YYEEEE. The CDR3 length is 15 residues. V was trimmed by 0 bases and J by 3 bases, leaving 9 bases between them.

V usage is TRBV6-5 and J usage is TRBJ1-3; D not resolved. The germline gives CDR1 MNHEY, CDR2 SVGAGI. CDR3 length: 15 amino acids. V gave up 2 bases and J gave up 0 bases, with 8 bases separating them. The chain's CDR3 is CASSYDGRSGNTIYF. The CDR3 bases are TGTGCCAGCAGTTACGACGGACGCTCTGGAAACACCATATATTTT.

This clonotype was detected only a few times. The chain couples TRBV29-1 to TRBJ2-1; no reliable D call. The CDR3 has 13 residues. Between the trimmed V and J ends, which lost 2 bases and 6 bases, there was a span of 11 bases. Germline assignment: CDR1 SQVTM and CDR2 ANQGSEA. The CDR3 sequence: CSVEWVGRNEQFF. CDR3 in DNA: TGCAGCGTTGAATGGGTGGGCCGCAATGAGCAGTTCTTC.

The rearrangement links TRBV7-8 to TRBJ2-5; D perhaps matches TRBD1 (6 bases). V lost 1 base and J lost 2, with 14 bases in between. From germline, CDR1 is SGHVS and CDR2 FQNEAQ. The CDR3 loop spans 16 amino acids. CDR3 bases: TGTGCCAGCAGCTTAGATCGACAGGCGCCGCAAGAGACCCAGTACTTC. This gives the protein CASSLDRQAPQETQYF.

This clonotype showed up just a few times. J is TRBJ1-1 and V is TRBV29-1; D is ambiguous. This CDR3 spans 12 amino acids. Trimming took off 2 bases at V and 10 bases at J, with 14 bases between the two ends. The V gene's germline CDR1 is SQVTM and CDR2 ANQGSEA. The CDR3 loop is CSVETQVFVAFF. The CDR3 DNA is TGCAGCGTTGAAACTCAGGTCTTCGTAGCTTTCTTT.

This clonotype was found a few times. This chain connects TRBV30 to TRBJ2-1, with a possible D match to TRBD1 (5 bases). Trimming removed 3 bases from V and 0 bases from J, with 18 bases in between. The CDR3 has 17 amino acids. CDR1 GTSNPN and CDR2 SVGIG come from the germline V gene (reference sequence). The CDR3 spells CAWSVGLLGDSYNEQFF. The CDR3 DNA sequence: TGTGCCTGGAGCGTGGGCCTTCTAGGGGACTCCTACAATGAGCAGTTCTTC.

This chain connects TRBV30 to TRBJ2-1, with 7 bases aligning to TRBD2. Germline V CDR1 and CDR2: GTSNPN, SVGIG (reference sequence). The CDR3 has 15 amino acids. The V gene end was trimmed by 5 bases and the J gene end by 3 bases; junction bases not matched to a gene: 10. The CDR3: CAWDPLGGGYNEQFF. DNA for the CDR3: TGTGCCTGGGACCCCCTTGGGGGGGGCTACAATGAGCAGTTCTTC.